The source of this TCR beta chain is a study of identical twins. Healthy Caucasians, and only they, were the donors. Germline CDR1 and CDR2: LGHNA and YNFKEQ. CDR3 length equals 15 residues. V lost 0 bases and J 0 bases, leaving 7 bases between the germline ends. Whole-study findings and limits: Carriage of fewer insertions was seen in abundant cord blood beta clonotypes, whereas memory repertoires showed none. Cross-sectional statistical analysis was relied on for the conclusions, without the same donors being followed.

At least ten counts were recorded for this clonotype. Its antigen remains unidentified. A universal primer site was added by template switching, and unique molecular identifiers were carried by the cDNA. TCRdb re-analysed the 5' RACE reads in MiXCR, keeping a single row per CDR3 protein. The sample includes around 1.7 million distinct CDR3 sequences, less than 40% seen only once; the top ten take over 0.25%. The chain uses TRBV4-2 and TRBJ2-3; D is unclear. Sequencing was performed on cord blood. The sequence derives from a newborn girl in good health. The CDR3 spells CASSQEAASTDTQYF. The CDR3 DNA is TGTGCCAGCAGCCAAGAAGCAGCGAGCACAGATACGCAGTATTTT.